This T cell receptor beta chain emerged from a study of T cell responses to AZD1222 COVID-19 vaccine. General study results and limits: A reported finding is that nearly half of spike-specific TCRs target unmutated variant regions.

A remark on this clone: Its specificity is not known.

Clones were read by immunoSEQ multiplex PCR, and TCRdb kept only the in-frame ones, dropping some. The table records more than 95,000 clones, 88% of them present only once. Germline V gene data show CDR1 as KGHSH and CDR2 as LQKENI. This CDR3 is built from 16 residues. With 3 bases removed from V and 7 bases from J, the gap between germline ends came to 19 bases. This TCR was recovered from an adult in good health. Sequencing was performed on peripheral blood, taken on day 0 of AZD1222 vaccination. The rearrangement joins TRBV18 to TRBJ1-5, with D tentatively TRBD1 (6 bases). The CDR3 loop is CASSPGVTGNAQPQHF. The CDR3 nucleotides read TGTGCCAGCTCACCGGGTGTGACAGGCAACGCGCAGCCCCAGCATTTT.